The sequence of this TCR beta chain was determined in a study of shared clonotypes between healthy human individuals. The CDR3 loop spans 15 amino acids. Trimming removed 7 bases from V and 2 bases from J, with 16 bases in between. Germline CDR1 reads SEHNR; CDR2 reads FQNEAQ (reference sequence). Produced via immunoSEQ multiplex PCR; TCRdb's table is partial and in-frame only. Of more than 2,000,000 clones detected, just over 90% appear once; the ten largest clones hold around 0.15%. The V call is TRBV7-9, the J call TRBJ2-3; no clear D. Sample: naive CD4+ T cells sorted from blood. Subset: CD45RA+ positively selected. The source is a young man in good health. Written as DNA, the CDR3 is TGTGCCAGCAACCAACCCGGGCAAAACACAGATACGCAGTATTTT. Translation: CASNQPGQNTDTQYF.